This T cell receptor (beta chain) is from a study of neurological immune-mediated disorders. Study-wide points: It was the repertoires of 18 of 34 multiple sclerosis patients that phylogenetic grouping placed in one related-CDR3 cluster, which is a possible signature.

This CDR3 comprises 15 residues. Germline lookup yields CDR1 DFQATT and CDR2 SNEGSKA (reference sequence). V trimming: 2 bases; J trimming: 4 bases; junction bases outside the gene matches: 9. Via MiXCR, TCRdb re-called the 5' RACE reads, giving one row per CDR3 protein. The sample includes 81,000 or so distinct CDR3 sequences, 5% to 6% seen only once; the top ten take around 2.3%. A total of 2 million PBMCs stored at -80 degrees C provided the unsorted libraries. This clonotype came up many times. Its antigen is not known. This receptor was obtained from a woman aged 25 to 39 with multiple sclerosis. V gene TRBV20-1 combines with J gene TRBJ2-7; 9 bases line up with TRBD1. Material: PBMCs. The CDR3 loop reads CSARMKGTGSYEQYF. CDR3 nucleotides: TGCAGTGCTAGAATGAAGGGGACAGGGTCGTACGAGCAGTACTTC.